The T cell receptor beta chain under discussion was sequenced for a study of identifying expanded T cells in peripheral blood. Generated by immunoSEQ multiplex PCR, the TCRdb table keeps only in-frame clones and is missing some. The repertoire has approximately 120,000 clones, approximately 80% of them found once; the top ten carry 3.3%. Details on this clone: Its antigen is currently unknown.

Whole-study results and caveats: Across healthy donors, higher total template counts meant significantly greater approximately two-week count variance. Differentially abundant clones: 0.95 to 1.5 between replicates, 15 to 17 at two to three weeks, 19 to 20 at four.

Healthy donors had no documented immune events, such as infections, while sampled. The sequenced sample was blood. This receptor was obtained from a person aged 18-70 years in good health.

The CDR3 DNA follows: TGTGCCAGCAGCTTCCTTAGGGGCGAGCAGTACTTC. Translation: CASSFLRGEQYF. J is TRBJ2-7 and V is TRBV7-2, with D tentatively TRBD1 (5 bases). Trimming pared 3 bases from V and 6 bases from J, leaving 9 bases between. Germline V gene lookup returns CDR1 SGHTA and CDR2 FQGNSA. This CDR3 has 12 residues.